The rows below give T cell receptor beta chains drawn from one sample of a study of blood T cell repertoires in COVID-19. Clones were sequenced by immunoSEQ multiplex PCR, and TCRdb holds only the in-frame ones, with some missing. The table includes just over 90,000 clones, approximately 80% detected once. The material sequenced was peripheral blood. The receptor set was obtained from a human donor in a cohort sampled during active COVID-19. CDR3s include the opening cysteine and the closing phenylalanine or tryptophan. D genes are given only for firm matches. For some rows the clone size is stated as once, few or many, or as a class when expanded; others skip it.

size	V	D	J	CDR3	DNA
NA	TRBV5-1	TRBD1	TRBJ2-7	CASSFSTGGRFSYEQYF	TGCGCCAGCAGCTTCTCCACAGGGGGCCGGTTCTCCTACGAGCAGTACTTC
NA	TRBV2	TRBD1	TRBJ2-5	CASRVGTGSGTQYF	TGTGCCAGCAGGGTCGGGACAGGGTCAGGGACCCAGTACTTC
NA	TRBV27	NA	TRBJ2-2	CASRKLDTGELFF	TGTGCCAGCAGGAAACTAGATACCGGGGAGCTGTTTTTT
NA	TRBV5-6	NA	TRBJ2-5	CASSPAGWGETQYF	TGTGCCAGCAGCCCTGCGGGGTGGGGGGAGACCCAGTACTTC
NA	TRBV6-1	TRBD1	TRBJ1-2	CASSETGTGNSGYTF	TGTGCCAGCAGTGAGACGGGGACAGGGAATTCTGGCTACACCTTC
NA	TRBV6-2/TRBV6-3	TRBD1	TRBJ1-4	CASSLSGTGRGGDEKLFF	TGTGCCAGCAGTCTGTCTGGGACAGGGAGAGGGGGTGATGAAAAACTGTTTTTT
NA	TRBV29-1	NA	TRBJ1-2	CSVEDSGRGYYGYTF	TGCAGCGTTGAAGATAGCGGGAGGGGGTACTATGGCTACACCTTC
NA	TRBV5-1	NA	TRBJ1-1	CASSTDGGGSGTEAFF	TGCGCCAGCAGCACGGATGGCGGGGGCTCGGGCACTGAAGCTTTCTTT
few	TRBV5-1	TRBD2	TRBJ2-7	CASKGTSGSHEQYF	TGCGCCAGCAAAGGGACTAGCGGGAGCCACGAGCAGTACTTC
NA	TRBV10-1	TRBD2	TRBJ2-7	CASSDPSGRRPYEQYF	TGCGCCAGCAGTGACCCAAGCGGGAGACGGCCCTACGAGCAGTACTTC
NA	TRBV5-6	TRBD2	TRBJ2-7	CASSLDPSGRGYEQYF	TGTGCCAGCAGCTTGGACCCTAGCGGGAGGGGTTACGAGCAGTACTTC
NA	TRBV7-3	NA	TRBJ1-2	CASSFSVTGDYGYTF	TGTGCCAGCAGCTTTAGCGTCACTGGGGACTATGGCTACACCTTC
NA	TRBV21-1	NA	TRBJ2-7	CASSKRGSGEQYF	TGTGCCAGCAGCAAACGAGGTAGCGGCGAGCAGTACTTC
once	TRBV29-1	TRBD1	TRBJ1-1	CSVEENGRGQAFLDTEAFF	TGCAGCGTTGAAGAGAACGGACGGGGACAGGCCTTTCTCGACACTGAAGCTTTCTTT
NA	TRBV9	TRBD2	TRBJ2-1	CASSPRLGLAGGPAEQFF	TGTGCCAGCAGCCCCCGTCTGGGACTAGCGGGAGGGCCGGCTGAGCAGTTCTTC
few	TRBV28	NA	TRBJ2-1	CASSLGGRNEQFF	TGTGCCAGCAGTTTAGGAGGGCGCAATGAGCAGTTCTTC
NA	TRBV6-5	NA	TRBJ2-1	CASSYGGSGKYNEQFF	TGTGCCAGCAGTTATGGAGGGTCAGGGAAGTACAATGAGCAGTTCTTC
NA	TRBV19	TRBD2	TRBJ2-7	CASSQGEGYYEQYF	TGTGCCAGTAGTCAAGGGGAGGGGTACTACGAGCAGTACTTC
NA	TRBV28	NA	TRBJ1-1	CASRRRGPTVTEAFF	TGTGCCAGCAGGAGGAGGGGTCCGACTGTCACTGAAGCTTTCTTT
medium-sized	TRBV4-1	TRBD2	TRBJ2-1	CASSQSGGTYNEQFF	TGCGCCAGCAGCCAGAGCGGGGGAACCTACAATGAGCAGTTCTTC
NA	TRBV7-9	TRBD1	TRBJ2-7	CASSLGQIYEQYF	TGTGCCAGCAGCTTGGGACAGATATACGAGCAGTACTTC
NA	TRBV2	NA	TRBJ1-1	CASRPDRKLEAFF	TGTGCCAGCAGGCCGGACAGAAAACTTGAAGCTTTCTTT
NA	TRBV18	TRBD2	TRBJ2-7	CASSFTSGSPREQYF	TGTGCCAGCTCATTCACTAGCGGGAGCCCGCGGGAGCAGTACTTC
NA	TRBV19	TRBD2	TRBJ2-1	CASSIGLAGTYNEQFF	TGTGCCAGTAGTATAGGACTAGCGGGAACCTACAATGAGCAGTTCTTC
few	TRBV19	NA	TRBJ2-2	CASSRTASTGELFF	TGTGCCAGTAGTAGGACAGCCTCAACCGGGGAGCTGTTTTTT
NA	TRBV28	NA	TRBJ2-3	CASSLTRGQYF	TGTGCCAGCAGTTTAACCAGAGGGCAGTATTTT
NA	TRBV10-3	TRBD1	TRBJ1-1	CAISEWTGSTEAFF	TGTGCCATCAGTGAGTGGACAGGATCAACTGAAGCTTTCTTT
NA	TRBV5-1	TRBD1	TRBJ2-3	CASSSTGTGGSDTQYF	TGCGCCAGCAGCTCCACCGGGACAGGGGGCTCAGATACGCAGTATTTT
NA	TRBV19	NA	TRBJ2-2	CASSIVENRVGELFF	TGTGCCAGTAGTATAGTCGAGAACAGGGTCGGGGAGCTGTTTTTT
NA	TRBV7-2	TRBD1	TRBJ2-7	CASSGGTGRYEQYF	TGTGCCAGCAGCGGCGGGACAGGCCGATACGAGCAGTACTTC
NA	TRBV10-3	TRBD2	TRBJ2-3	CAISDLAGGTDTQYF	TGTGCCATCAGTGATTTAGCGGGGGGGACAGATACGCAGTATTTT
NA	TRBV5-1	NA	TRBJ2-2	CASSLFGGENTGELFF	TGCGCCAGCAGCTTGTTCGGGGGAGAGAACACCGGGGAGCTGTTTTTT
once	TRBV4-1	TRBD1	TRBJ2-7	CASSRDRSSFYEQYF	TGCGCCAGCAGCCGGGACAGGTCGAGCTTCTACGAGCAGTACTTC
NA	TRBV15	TRBD2	TRBJ2-7	CATSNQREGFYEQYF	TGTGCCACCAGCAACCAGCGGGAGGGTTTCTACGAGCAGTACTTC
NA	TRBV4-1	TRBD1	TRBJ1-4	CASSQEGQGLGKLFF	TGCGCCAGCAGCCAAGAGGGACAGGGATTGGGAAAACTGTTTTTT